The T cell receptor beta chain under discussion was sequenced for a study of blood T cell repertoires in COVID-19. Overall study: Acute-phase and convalescent COVID-19 samples originated in the United States, Italy and Spain.

The V gene's germline CDR1 is LNHDA and CDR2 SQIVND (reference sequence). Germline trimming cut 5 bases from V and 4 bases from J; bases unmatched to any gene: 4. CDR3 length equals 13 residues. In the study's own analysis: Amplifying reference gene primers gave estimates of nucleated cell counts. Profiling relied on immunoSEQ multiplex PCR, and the TCRdb table lists in-frame clones only, not all of them. V and J calls plus clone size are reproduced from that table; the DNA served to infer D and trimming. The repertoire includes some 73,000 clones, 75% to 90% of them detected once, and around 6.3% sits in the top ten.

The receptor was derived from an older man with COVID-19, enrolled during active disease. V and J are TRBV19 and TRBJ1-2, with 7 bases identical to TRBD1. Sequenced input: peripheral blood. The CDR3 DNA follows: TGTGCCAGTAGTGAGACAGGGACCTATGGCTACACCTTC. It is translated as CASSETGTYGYTF.